This T cell receptor (beta chain) was identified during a study of CXCR3-negative and CXCR3-positive naive CD8 T cells. As concerns this clonotype: The antigen is not known.

The study made its TRB cDNA libraries by 5' RACE, adding UMI labels. TCRdb re-called the 5' RACE reads and gives one entry per CDR3 protein, without DNA. The specimen's table records around 150,000 distinct CDR3 sequences. Study conclusions and caveats: More hydrophobic TRB CDR3s occurred in CXCR3-positive than in CXCR3-negative naive cells.

CDR3 length: 12 residues. The V gene's germline CDR1 is DFQATT and CDR2 SNEGSKA (reference sequence). The source is a human donor in good health. Some clones in this sample may be carry-over from other donors' samples. The sample comprised naive CXCR3+ CD8+ T cells from blood. Subset meaning: CD45RO-CCR7+CD27+CD95- naive CD8+ T cells expressing CXCR3 (TNR3+). V gene TRBV20-1 combines with J gene TRBJ1-5. This CDR3 is CSAKWGGQPQHF.